The clone carrying this T cell receptor (beta chain) was seen many times. TCRdb reprocessed the 5' RACE reads via MiXCR and lists one record per CDR3 protein. This sample has around 51,000 distinct CDR3 sequences, with about an eighth found just once. V lost 7 bases to trimming and J lost 3 bases, with 10 bases between them. The CDR3 is 11 amino acids. The germline V gene encodes CDR1 SQVTM and CDR2 ANQGSEA. The source of the sample is a study of neurological immune-mediated disorders. The time point denotes: longitudinal time-point 3. The specimen sequenced was PBMCs. The J gene is TRBJ2-7, the V gene TRBV29-1; TRBD2 might be the D (6 bases). The TCR sequence derives from a male donor with HTLV-1-associated myelopathy (HAM/TSP). The CDR3 loop reads CSAYGGYEQYF. The CDR3 nucleotides read TGCAGCGCTTACGGGGGCTACGAGCAGTACTTC.